What follows describes a single TCR beta chain. This sample stems from a study of blood T cell repertoires in COVID-19. Looking at the study overall: Material from acute and convalescent COVID-19 was sourced from the United States, Italy and Spain. The analysed material was cDNA or gDNA that came from T cells, B-cell-depleted T cells, or PBMCs.

The V segment lost 5 bases and the J segment 5 bases; nucleotides outside the gene matches: 7. CDR3 length equals 14 residues. Germline CDR1 and CDR2: MNHEY and SVGAGI. How the authors handled the data: Estimated nucleated cell counts came from reference gene primer amplification. Generated by immunoSEQ multiplex PCR, the TCRdb table keeps only in-frame clones and is missing some. V and J calls and clone size follow that table, whereas D and trimming were derived from the DNA. The sample holds over 200,000 clones; 88% are singletons and the top ten take 0.99%. This chain connects TRBV6-5 to TRBJ1-2, with 8 bases matching TRBD1. This clonotype was obtained from a woman between 40 and 50 years old who had recovered from COVID-19. Source material: peripheral blood. The CDR3 reads CASSPGDRPYGYTF. The CDR3, as DNA: TGTGCCAGCAGTCCCGGGGACAGGCCTTATGGCTACACCTTC.